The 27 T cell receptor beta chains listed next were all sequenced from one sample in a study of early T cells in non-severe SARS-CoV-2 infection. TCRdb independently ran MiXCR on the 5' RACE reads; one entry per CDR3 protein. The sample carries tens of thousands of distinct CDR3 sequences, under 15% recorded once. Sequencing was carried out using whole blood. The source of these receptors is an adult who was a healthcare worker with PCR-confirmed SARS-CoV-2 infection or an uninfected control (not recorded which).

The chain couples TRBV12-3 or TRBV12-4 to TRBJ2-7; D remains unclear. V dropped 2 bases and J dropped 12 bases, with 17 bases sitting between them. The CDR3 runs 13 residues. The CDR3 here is CASSLTLSEVRYF. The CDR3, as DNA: TGTGCCAGCAGTTTAACCCTCAGTGAAGTACGGTACTTC.

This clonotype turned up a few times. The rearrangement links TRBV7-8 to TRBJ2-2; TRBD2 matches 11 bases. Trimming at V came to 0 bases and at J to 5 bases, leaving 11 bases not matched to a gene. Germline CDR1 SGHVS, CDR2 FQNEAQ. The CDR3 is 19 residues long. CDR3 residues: CASSLADLDLAGGTGELFF. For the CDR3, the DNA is TGTGCCAGCAGCTTAGCCGACCTCGATCTAGCGGGAGGTACCGGGGAGCTGTTTTTT.

CDR3 bases: TGTGCCAGCAGCTCCTCACTAGGGGGTGAGCAGTTCTTC. Translation gives CASSSSLGGEQFF. The chain uses TRBV7-6 and TRBJ2-1; maybe TRBD1 (6 bases). Looked up from germline, CDR1 is SGHVS and CDR2 is FNYEAQ. CDR3 length equals 13 residues. The germline V and J ends were trimmed by 4 bases and 9 bases, with 13 bases remaining between them.

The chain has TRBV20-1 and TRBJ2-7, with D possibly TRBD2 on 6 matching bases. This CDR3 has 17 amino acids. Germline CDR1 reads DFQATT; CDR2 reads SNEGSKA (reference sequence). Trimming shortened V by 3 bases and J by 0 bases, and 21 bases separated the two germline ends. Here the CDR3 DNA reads TGCAGTGCTAGTCTCCCTAGCGAGGTCGCTAGCTCCTACGAGCAGTACTTC. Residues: CSASLPSEVASSYEQYF.

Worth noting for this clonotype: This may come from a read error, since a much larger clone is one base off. CDR3 protein: CASTKGGTGKETQYF. CDR3 sequence (DNA): TGTGCCAGCACTAAGGGGGGTACAGGGAAAGAGACCCAGTACTTC. The rearrangement links TRBV28 to TRBJ2-5; tentatively, D is TRBD1 or TRBD2 (6 bases each). Germline V lookup: CDR1 MDHEN, CDR2 SYDVKM. The CDR3 loop spans 15 amino acids. Trimming removed 7 bases at V and 3 bases at J, with 18 bases between.

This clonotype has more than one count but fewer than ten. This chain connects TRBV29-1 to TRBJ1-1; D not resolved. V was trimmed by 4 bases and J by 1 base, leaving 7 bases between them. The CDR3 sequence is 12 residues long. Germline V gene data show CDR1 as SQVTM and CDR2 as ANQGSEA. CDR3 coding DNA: TGCAGCGTTGGGGAGAGGAACACTGAAGCTTTCTTT. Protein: CSVGERNTEAFF.

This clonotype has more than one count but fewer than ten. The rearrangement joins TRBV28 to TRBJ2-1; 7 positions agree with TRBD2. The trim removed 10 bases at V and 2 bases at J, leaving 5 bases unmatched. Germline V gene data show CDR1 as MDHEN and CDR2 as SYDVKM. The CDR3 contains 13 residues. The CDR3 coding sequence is TGTGCCACCTCTAGCGGAGCCTACAATGAGCAGTTCTTC. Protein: CATSSGAYNEQFF.

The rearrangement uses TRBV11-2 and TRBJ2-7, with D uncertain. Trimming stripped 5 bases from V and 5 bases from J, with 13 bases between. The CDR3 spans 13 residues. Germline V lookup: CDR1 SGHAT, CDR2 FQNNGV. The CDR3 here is CASSATWVNEQYF. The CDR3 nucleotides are TGTGCCAGCAGCGCGACTTGGGTCAACGAGCAGTACTTC.

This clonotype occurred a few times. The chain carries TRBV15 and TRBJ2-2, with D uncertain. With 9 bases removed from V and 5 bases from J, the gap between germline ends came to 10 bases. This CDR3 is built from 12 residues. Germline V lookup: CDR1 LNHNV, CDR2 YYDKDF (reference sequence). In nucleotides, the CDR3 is TGTGCCACAGCAGACCTTACCGGGGAGCTGTTTTTT. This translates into CATADLTGELFF.

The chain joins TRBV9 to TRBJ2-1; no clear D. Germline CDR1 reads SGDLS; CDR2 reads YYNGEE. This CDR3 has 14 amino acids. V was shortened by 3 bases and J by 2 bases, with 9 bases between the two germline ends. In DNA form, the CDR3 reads TGTGCCAGCAGCGCTAGTAATCCCTACAATGAGCAGTTCTTC. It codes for CASSASNPYNEQFF.

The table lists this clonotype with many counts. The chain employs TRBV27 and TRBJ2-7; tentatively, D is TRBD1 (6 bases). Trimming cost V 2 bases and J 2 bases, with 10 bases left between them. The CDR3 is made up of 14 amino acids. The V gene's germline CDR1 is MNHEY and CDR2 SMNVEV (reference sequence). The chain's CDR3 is CASSLDRNTYEQYF. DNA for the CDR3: TGTGCCAGCAGTTTAGACAGGAATACCTACGAGCAGTACTTC.

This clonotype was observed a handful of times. The CDR3 spells CASVLSGNTEAFF. CDR3 coding DNA: TGTGCCAGCGTTTTGTCGGGTAACACTGAAGCTTTCTTT. This rearrangement joins TRBV11-1 to TRBJ1-1; D is uncertain. This CDR3 region has 13 residues. V was cut by 8 bases and J by 2 bases, with 12 bases left in between. The germline V gene has CDR1 SGHAT and CDR2 FQDESV (reference sequence).

CDR3 bases: TGCAGCGTGGGGGATATGGATACGCAGTATTTT. Translating it yields CSVGDMDTQYF. V and J are TRBV29-1 and TRBJ2-3, with D perhaps TRBD1 or TRBD2 (5 bases each). The length of the CDR3 is 11 residues. Germline assignment: CDR1 SQVTM and CDR2 ANQGSEA. V lost 6 bases, J lost 6 bases, and 10 bases lay in between.

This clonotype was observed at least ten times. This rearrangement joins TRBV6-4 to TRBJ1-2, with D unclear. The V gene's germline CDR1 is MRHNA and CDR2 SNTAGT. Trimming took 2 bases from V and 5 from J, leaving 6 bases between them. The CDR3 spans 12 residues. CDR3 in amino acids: CASSDPAYGYTF. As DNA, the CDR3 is TGTGCCAGCAGTGACCCTGCATATGGCTACACCTTC.

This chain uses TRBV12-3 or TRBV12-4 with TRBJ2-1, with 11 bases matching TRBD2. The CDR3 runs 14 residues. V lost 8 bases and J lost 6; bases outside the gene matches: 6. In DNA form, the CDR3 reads TGTGCCAGCGGGGGACTAGCGGACTTCAATGAGCAGTTCTTC. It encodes CASGGLADFNEQFF.

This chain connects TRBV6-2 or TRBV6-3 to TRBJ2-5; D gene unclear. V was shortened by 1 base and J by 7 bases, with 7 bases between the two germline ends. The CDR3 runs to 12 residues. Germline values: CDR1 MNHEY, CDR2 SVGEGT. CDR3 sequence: CASSYFRATQYF. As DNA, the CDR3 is TGTGCCAGCAGTTACTTTCGAGCGACCCAGTACTTC.

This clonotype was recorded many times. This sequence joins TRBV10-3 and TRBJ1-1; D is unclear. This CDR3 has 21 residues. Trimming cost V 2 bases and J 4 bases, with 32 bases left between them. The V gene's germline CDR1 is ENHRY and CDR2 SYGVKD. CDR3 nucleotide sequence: TGTGCCATCAGTGAGAGACCCCTCACCGCGCGGGTACTGTCTACCGGCACTGAAGCTTTCTTT. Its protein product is CAISERPLTARVLSTGTEAFF.

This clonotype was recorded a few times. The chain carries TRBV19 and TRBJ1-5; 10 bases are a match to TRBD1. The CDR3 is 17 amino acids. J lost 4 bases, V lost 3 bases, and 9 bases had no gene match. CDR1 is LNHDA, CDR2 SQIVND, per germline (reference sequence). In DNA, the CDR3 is TGTGCCAGTAGTATGTGGGACAGGGGCCCCTCAAATCAGCCCCAGCATTTT. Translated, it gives CASSMWDRGPSNQPQHF.

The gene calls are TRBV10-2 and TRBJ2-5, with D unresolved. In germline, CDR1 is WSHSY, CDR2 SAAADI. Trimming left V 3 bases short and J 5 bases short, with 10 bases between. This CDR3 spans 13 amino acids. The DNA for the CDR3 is TGCGCCAGCAGTGAAGGCTTCGGGGAGACCCAGTACTTC. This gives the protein CASSEGFGETQYF.

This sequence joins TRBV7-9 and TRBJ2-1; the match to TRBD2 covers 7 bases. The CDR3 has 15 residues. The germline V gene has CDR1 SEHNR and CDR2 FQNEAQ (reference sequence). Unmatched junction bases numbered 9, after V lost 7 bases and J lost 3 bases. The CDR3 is CASNMRETGYNEQFF. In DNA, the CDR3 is TGTGCCAGCAATATGCGGGAGACCGGCTACAATGAGCAGTTCTTC.

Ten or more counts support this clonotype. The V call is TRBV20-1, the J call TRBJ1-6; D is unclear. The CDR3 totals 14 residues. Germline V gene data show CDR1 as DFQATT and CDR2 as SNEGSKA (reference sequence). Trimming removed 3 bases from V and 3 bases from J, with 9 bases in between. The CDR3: CSASPGLYNSPLHF. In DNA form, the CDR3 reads TGCAGTGCTAGTCCCGGGCTCTATAATTCACCCCTCCACTTT.

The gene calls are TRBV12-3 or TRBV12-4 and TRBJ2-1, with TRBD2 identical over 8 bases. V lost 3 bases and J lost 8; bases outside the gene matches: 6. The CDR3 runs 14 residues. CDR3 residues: CASSLGLVSDEQFF. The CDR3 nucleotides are TGTGCCAGCAGTTTGGGACTAGTATCTGATGAGCAGTTCTTC.

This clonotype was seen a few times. CDR3 sequence reads: CASSTGHTYEQYF. The CDR3 DNA reads TGCGCCAGCAGCACGGGCCACACCTACGAGCAGTACTTC. This chain connects TRBV5-1 to TRBJ2-7; D gene uncertain. V lost 4 bases to trimming and J lost 2 bases, with 10 bases between them. From germline, CDR1 is SGHRS and CDR2 YFSETQ. The CDR3 has 13 amino acids. Variable domain in full (rest from reference TRBV5-1 and TRBJ2-7): KAGVTQTPRYLIKTRGQQVTLSCSPISGHRSVSWYQQTPGQGLQFLFEYFSETQRNKGNFPGRFSGRQFSNSRSEMNVSTLELGDSALYLCASSTGHTYEQYFGPGTRLTVT.

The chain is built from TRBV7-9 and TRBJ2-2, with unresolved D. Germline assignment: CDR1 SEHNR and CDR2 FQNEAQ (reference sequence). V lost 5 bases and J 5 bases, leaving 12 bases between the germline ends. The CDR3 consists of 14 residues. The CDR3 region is CASSPPDTTGELFF. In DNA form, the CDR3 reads TGTGCCAGCAGCCCTCCCGATACTACCGGGGAGCTGTTTTTT.

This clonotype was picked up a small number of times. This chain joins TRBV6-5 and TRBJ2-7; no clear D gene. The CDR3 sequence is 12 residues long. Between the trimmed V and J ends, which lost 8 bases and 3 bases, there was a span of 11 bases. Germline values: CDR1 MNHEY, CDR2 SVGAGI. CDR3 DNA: TGTGCCAGCTCGACGGAGTTCTACGAGCAGTACTTC. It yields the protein CASSTEFYEQYF.

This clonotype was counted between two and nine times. The CDR3 region is CASSSQSLGDYNEQFF. CDR3 bases: TGTGCCAGCAGCTCCCAAAGCTTAGGTGATTACAATGAGCAGTTCTTC. The chain combines TRBV13 with TRBJ2-1; no clear D. CDR3 length: 16 residues. Deletions cut 4 bases from V and 4 bases from J, with 17 bases between. Germline values: CDR1 PRHDT, CDR2 FYEKMQ (reference sequence).

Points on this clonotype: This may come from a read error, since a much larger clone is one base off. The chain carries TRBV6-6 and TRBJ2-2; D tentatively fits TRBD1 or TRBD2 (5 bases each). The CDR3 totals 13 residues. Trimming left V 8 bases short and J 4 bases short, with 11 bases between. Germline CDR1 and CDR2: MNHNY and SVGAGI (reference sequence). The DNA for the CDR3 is TGTGCCAGCGGTCCGGGACGCACCGGGGAGCTGTTTTTT. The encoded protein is CASGPGRTGELFF.